This T cell receptor (beta chain) was sequenced during a study of blood T cell repertoires in COVID-19 (dated by TCRdb to 2018 to 2020). Regarding the research as a whole: The collaborator samples originated in the United States, Italy and Spain and spanned the acute and convalescent phases of COVID-19. The prospective study material was composed of cDNA or gDNA derived from T cells, B-cell-depleted T cells, or PBMCs. The dataset comprised deeply sampled blood TCRbeta repertoires from subjects exposed to, actively infected with, or recovered from COVID-19. The repertoires were released in a freely available public database intended as a resource for research on the immune response to SARS-CoV-2. Samples came from the ongoing ImmuneRACE study (first 160 participants) plus 1,254 subjects from 6 global collaborators. Nearly every sample came with metadata listing a de-identified subject ID, COVID-19 status, age in years and sex. Where available, HLA class I and class II types were taken from metadata supplied by the sample provider and were not determined by assay-based typing.

Study-wide conclusions, independent of this receptor: The quantity of clinical and demographic metadata differed by source and by participant and was supplied without curation.

This clone was seen many times. The antigen it recognizes is unknown. Base qualities were left out, and no much larger clone turns up one base away. Whole blood was collected in K2EDTA tubes by collaborating institutions according to the institutions' own protocols. For TCRbeta analysis, collaborators shipped samples as frozen whole blood, isolated PBMCs, or DNA extracted from either of those sample types. Spanning cysteine to phenylalanine, the CDR3 consists of 15 amino acids. The kept DNA is CDR3 alone, 45 bases in frame from the first base. V is shortened by 0 bases, J by 8 bases, and the region joining them spans 14 bases. CDR1 MNHEY and CDR2 SVGAGI are derived from the germline V gene. TCRbeta CDR3 regions were amplified from genomic DNA using the immunoSEQ Assay, a bias-controlled multiplex PCR. For the original study's pipeline: Nucleated cell counts per sample were estimated from amplification of reference gene primers within the assay. To quantify the absolute abundance of each unique TCRbeta CDR3 rearrangement, sequence reads were collapsed and filtered. For each sample, productive Simpson clonality was calculated as the square root of Simpson's diversity index across productive rearrangements. The source is immuneACCESS, and TCRdb retained only in-frame sequences with V and J called. Part of the clones is not carried over; for the studies checked, unresolved V genes explain less than half of this, and the remainder is unexplained. V and J calls and clone size are as listed in that table; D and trimming were resolved from the DNA. The sample table records some 120,000 clones; 70% to 80% of these occur just once. The ten largest make up 20% to 25% of the sample.

The receptor chain draws on TRBV6-5 and TRBJ2-1; the D gene remains uncertain. The sequence came from a human donor in a cohort sampled during active COVID-19. Input material: peripheral blood. At the DNA level, the sequence is TGTGCCAGCAGTTACTCGAAATTGAGCGTACATGAGCAGTTCTTC. Its product reads: CASSYSKLSVHEQFF.